These 17 T cell receptor beta chains were sequenced from one sample in a study of control samples from healthy donors and cancer patients (dated by TCRdb to about 2020). Library preparation used the immunoSEQ multiplex PCR assay. This is the immuneACCESS table as TCRdb keeps it, with only in-frame sequences that have V and J called. A part of the clones is gone; compared with another copy, unresolved V genes explain less than half, and the rest is unexplained. This sample is represented by about 190,000 clones; 91% of them were singletons. The top ten constitute roughly 1.9% of the sample. Sequenced material: blood. All receptors derive from a man aged 30 to 39 in good health.

The V gene is TRBV4-2, the J gene TRBJ1-2; D not resolved. The CDR3 loop spans 15 amino acids. Germline V gene data show CDR1 as LGHNA and CDR2 as YNFKEQ. Trimming removed 0 bases from V and 7 bases from J, with 15 bases in between. As DNA, the CDR3 is TGTGCCAGCAGCCAAGAGGGCGGGTCAGCTGCTGGCTACACCTTC. This translates into CASSQEGGSAAGYTF.

The chain combines TRBV6-1 with TRBJ2-1; 13 bases are a match to TRBD2. V gave up 3 bases and J gave up 3 bases; unmatched junction bases: 5. Germline V gene lookup returns CDR1 MNHNS and CDR2 SASEGT. CDR3 length: 17 residues. For the CDR3, the DNA is TGTGCCAGCAGTGAGCAGACTAGCGGGGGGTACTACAATGAGCAGTTCTTC. Translated, it gives CASSEQTSGGYYNEQFF.

The CDR3 protein is CASSVDPAPYEQYF. CDR3 bases: TGTGCCAGCAGCGTAGATCCAGCGCCCTACGAGCAGTACTTC. V usage is TRBV9 and J usage is TRBJ2-7; D is unresolved. The length of the CDR3 is 14 residues. Germline CDR1 SGDLS, CDR2 YYNGEE. Between the trimmed V and J ends, which lost 0 bases and 2 bases, there was a span of 9 bases.

The V call is TRBV5-1, the J call TRBJ2-1, with TRBD1 identical over 10 bases. From germline, CDR1 is SGHRS and CDR2 YFSETQ. This CDR3 region has 14 residues. The trim removed 3 bases at V and 8 bases at J, leaving 5 bases unmatched. CDR3 sequence (DNA): TGCGCCAGCAGCTACCGGGACAGGGGACATGAGCAGTTCTTC. Its translation is CASSYRDRGHEQFF.

The chain links TRBV19 to TRBJ2-2, with TRBD1 matching over 12 bases. The CDR3 has 15 amino acids. Unmatched junction bases numbered 2, after V lost 5 bases and J lost 4 bases. The V gene's germline CDR1 is LNHDA and CDR2 SQIVND (reference sequence). This chain's CDR3 is CASSWGQGATGELFF. DNA of the CDR3: TGTGCCAGTAGTTGGGGACAGGGGGCCACCGGGGAGCTGTTTTTT. Combining the CDR3 with reference TRBV19 and TRBJ2-2 gives the whole variable domain DGGITQSPKYLFRKEGQNVTLSCEQNLNHDAMYWYRQDPGQGLRLIYYSQIVNDFQKGDIAEGYSVSREKKESFPLTVTSAQKNPTAFYLCASSWGQGATGELFFGEGSRLTVL.

The gene calls are TRBV27 and TRBJ1-6, with D possibly being TRBD1 (5 bases). This CDR3 spans 13 amino acids. Trimming took 3 bases from V and 13 from J, leaving 13 bases between them. Germline CDR1 and CDR2: MNHEY and SMNVEV (reference sequence). For the CDR3, the DNA is TGTGCCAGCAGTTTGTTCAGGGAGGTCCCCCTCCACTTT. Translating it yields CASSLFREVPLHF.

The chain employs TRBV6-5 and TRBJ2-5, with TRBD1 as a possible D gene (6 bases). The germline V gene has CDR1 MNHEY and CDR2 SVGAGI. The CDR3 is made up of 13 amino acids. V dropped 4 bases and J dropped 2 bases, with 8 bases sitting between them. Here the CDR3 reads CASSFGQQETQYF. CDR3 in DNA: TGTGCCAGCAGTTTCGGACAGCAAGAGACCCAGTACTTC.

This rearrangement joins TRBV28 to TRBJ1-3, with TRBD1 as a possible D gene (5 bases). The CDR3 contains 13 residues. Trimming pared 4 bases from V and 7 bases from J, leaving 11 bases between. From germline, CDR1 is MDHEN and CDR2 SYDVKM. DNA of the CDR3: TGTGCCAGCAGTTCGGCCGGGACGAACACCATATATTTT. Encoded protein: CASSSAGTNTIYF.

This chain uses TRBV11-2 with TRBJ1-1, with TRBD1 as a possible D gene (5 bases). The CDR3 has 12 residues. Per germline, CDR1 SGHAT and CDR2 FQNNGV. With 1 base removed from V and 10 bases from J, the gap between germline ends came to 10 bases. The CDR3 loop is CASSLVREGAFF. In nucleotides, the CDR3 is TGTGCCAGCAGCTTAGTCAGGGAGGGAGCTTTCTTT.

This clone was counted a few times. The chain uses TRBV2 and TRBJ1-1, with 9 bases identical to TRBD1. V shed 9 bases and J 5 bases; nucleotides not matched to a gene: 10. The CDR3 has 14 residues. CDR1 is SNHLY and CDR2 is FYNNEI in the germline V gene. For the CDR3, the DNA is TGTGCCAGTGACAGGGGGGGAGGAGGGACTGAAGCTTTCTTT. Translation gives CASDRGGGGTEAFF.

This clone was picked up one time. J is TRBJ2-1 and V is TRBV7-8, with D possibly TRBD1 on 6 matching bases. The CDR3 runs to 15 residues. The germline V and J ends were trimmed by 3 bases and 0 bases, with 9 bases remaining between them. Germline CDR1 SGHVS, CDR2 FQNEAQ. CDR3 in DNA: TGTGCCAGCAGCTTTTCAGGGGACTCCTACAATGAGCAGTTCTTC. Its translation: CASSFSGDSYNEQFF.

This chain joins TRBV6-6 and TRBJ1-5; tentatively, D is TRBD1 (6 bases). V lost 2 bases and J 0 bases, leaving 11 bases between the germline ends. The CDR3 is made up of 16 amino acids. Germline V gene data show CDR1 as MNHNY and CDR2 as SVGAGI (reference sequence). CDR3 region: CASSYGQRHSNQPQHF. The CDR3 nucleotides are TGTGCCAGCAGTTACGGACAGCGGCATAGCAATCAGCCCCAGCATTTT.

The CDR3 nucleotides are TGTGCCAGCAGCCAAGTAGGCGATGGCTACACCTTC. Translation gives CASSQVGDGYTF. The chain joins TRBV4-2 to TRBJ1-2; D is unclear. CDR3 size: 12 residues. V shed 1 base and J shed 6 bases, with 6 bases lying between them. Germline CDR1 and CDR2: LGHNA and YNFKEQ.

V gene TRBV6-5 combines with J gene TRBJ1-5, with a possible D match to TRBD1 (6 bases). CDR1 and CDR2 from the germline V gene are MNHEY and SVGAGI. This CDR3 contains 15 residues. V was shortened by 0 bases and J by 6 bases, with 12 bases between the two germline ends. CDR3 residues: CASSYSLGAGQPQHF. The CDR3 nucleotides read TGTGCCAGCAGTTACTCTTTGGGGGCCGGTCAGCCCCAGCATTTT.

The rearrangement joins TRBV2 to TRBJ1-6; tentative D call: TRBD1 (6 bases). V gave up 4 bases and J gave up 7 bases, with 11 bases separating them. Germline V gene data show CDR1 as SNHLY and CDR2 as FYNNEI. This CDR3 contains 14 residues. The CDR3 region has the DNA TGTGCCAGCAGTGGGGGGCAGGGGAATTCACCCCTCCACTTT. Amino acid sequence: CASSGGQGNSPLHF.

The chain links TRBV9 to TRBJ1-1; weak D call: TRBD1 (5 bases). The length of the CDR3 is 14 residues. Per germline, CDR1 SGDLS and CDR2 YYNGEE. V was shortened by 3 bases and J by 0 bases, with 9 bases between the two germline ends. The CDR3 DNA is TGTGCCAGCAGCGCGGGACTGCTGAACACTGAAGCTTTCTTT. Translating it yields CASSAGLLNTEAFF.

This chain links TRBV27 with TRBJ1-4; D remains ambiguous. With 8 bases removed from V and 2 bases from J, the gap between germline ends came to 9 bases. CDR1 and CDR2 from the germline V gene are MNHEY and SMNVEV (reference sequence). The CDR3 is 13 residues long. The CDR3 coding sequence is TGTGCCAGCCGGCCCCTTACTAATGAAAAACTGTTTTTT. It codes for CASRPLTNEKLFF.